Sequencing of this TCR beta chain was carried out in a study of spatial heterogeneity in lung cancer. Study conclusions and caveats: Within tumors, counts of expanded alpha and beta TCRs tracked tumor mutation counts.

TCR cDNA molecules each had a unique molecular identifier. Via MiXCR, TCRdb re-called the 5' RACE reads, giving one row per CDR3 protein. Altogether about 10,000 distinct CDR3 sequences are present, 7% to 9% being singletons, with the ten largest covering approximately 19%. Stated time point: sample taken at primary tumor resection. This clonotype occurred many times. Its antigen remains unknown. CDR1 and CDR2 (germline): MNHEY, SVGAGI. V lost 4 bases and J lost 5, with 12 bases in between. The CDR3 sequence is 13 residues long. This receptor was taken from a male donor with early-stage non-small cell lung cancer. The specimen was lung tumor tissue, collected at surgery. V gene TRBV6-5 combines with J gene TRBJ2-7; possible D gene TRBD2, 6 bases. CDR3 coding DNA: TGTGCCAGCAGTTCGGGGGTCCGCCACGAGCAGTACTTC. This encodes CASSSGVRHEQYF.